One and the same sample provided the 13 T cell receptor beta chains below, sequenced in a study of response to subunit inactivated influenza vaccine (dated by TCRdb to 2017 to 2018). Receptor libraries were prepared by RT-PCR. Sequencing instrument: Illumina HiSeq 2500. TCRdb reprocessed the public reads (quality trimming at Q25 with fastp, clone calling with MiXCR) and kept in-frame beta chains. Records with the same CDR3 protein are collapsed into one entry carrying the most frequent genes and DNA. The sample data list under 200,000 distinct CDR3 sequences, and 10% to 15% of these were observed just once. The top ten clones comprise less than 30% of the sample. These same data were also listed under a study on T cells expressing NK-cell markers. Reported in the second study: The TCR beta cDNA libraries were made using 5'RACE template switching, a step that added both a universal primer site and unique molecular identifiers.

The input for sequencing was CD8+ T cells sorted from PBMCs, taken 11 to 12 days after vaccination. Source of these receptors: a man between 45 and 60 years old who received an inactivated influenza vaccine. Donor details come from another sample of the same person, matched by shared clones.

Only a few counts were recorded for this clonotype. V usage is TRBV29-1 and J usage is TRBJ2-7; weak D call: TRBD1 (5 bases). CDR1 is SQVTM and CDR2 is ANQGSEA in the germline V gene. V dropped 6 bases and J dropped 1 base, with 13 bases sitting between them. The CDR3 totals 13 residues. The CDR3 sequence is CSVLEGVSYEQYF. In nucleotides, the CDR3 is TGCAGCGTGTTGGAAGGGGTTTCCTACGAGCAGTACTTC.

This clonotype was recorded a few times. The chain links TRBV19 to TRBJ2-7, with D possibly matching TRBD1 (6 bases). Germline V gene data show CDR1 as LNHDA and CDR2 as SQIVND (reference sequence). V lost 3 bases and J 0 bases, leaving 15 bases between the germline ends. The length of the CDR3 is 16 residues. CDR3 DNA: TGTGCCAGTAGTATTTTTGCAGGGGCAAGCTCCTACGAGCAGTACTTC. Protein: CASSIFAGASSYEQYF.

The chain couples TRBV7-9 to TRBJ2-2; maybe TRBD2 (6 bases). V lost 2 bases and J 4 bases, leaving 11 bases between the germline ends. This CDR3 has 15 residues. Germline loops: CDR1 SEHNR, CDR2 FQNEAQ (reference sequence). The CDR3 reads CASSLQTSSTGELFF. For the CDR3, the DNA is TGTGCCAGCAGCTTACAGACTAGTTCCACCGGGGAGCTGTTTTTT.

V is TRBV6-5 and J is TRBJ2-5; possible D gene TRBD2, 6 bases. Trimming took 2 bases from V and 2 from J, leaving 9 bases between them. CDR1 and CDR2 from the germline V gene are MNHEY and SVGAGI. The CDR3 runs to 14 residues. The CDR3 sequence is CASSYVRGQETQYF. CDR3 coding DNA: TGTGCCAGCAGTTACGTCCGGGGGCAAGAGACCCAGTACTTC.

In this sample, this clonotype turned up many times. This rearrangement joins TRBV12-3 or TRBV12-4 to TRBJ2-5; D uncertain. This CDR3 spans 11 amino acids. V was clipped by 5 bases and J by 0 bases, with 1 base between them. CDR3 nucleotides: TGTGCCAGCAGTCACCAAGAGACCCAGTACTTC. Its protein product is CASSHQETQYF.

The table lists this clonotype with a count of one. The chain is built from TRBV10-3 and TRBJ2-2, with D tentatively TRBD1 (5 bases). Trimming took off 9 bases at V and 0 bases at J, with 11 bases between the two ends. This CDR3 spans 14 amino acids. In germline, CDR1 is ENHRY, CDR2 SYGVKD. The CDR3 nucleotides read TGTGCCATACGATGGGGCGCGAACACCGGGGAGCTGTTTTTT. Protein sequence: CAIRWGANTGELFF.

This sequence joins TRBV9 and TRBJ2-7; D gene uncertain. The CDR3 runs 14 residues. V lost 0 bases and J lost 2, with 9 bases in between. Germline CDR1 SGDLS, CDR2 YYNGEE. Here the CDR3 reads CASSVGVGTYEQYF. CDR3 DNA: TGTGCCAGCAGCGTAGGTGTCGGTACCTACGAGCAGTACTTC.

With respect to this clonotype: The junction does not match germline at one end; this may be a read error. The chain carries TRBV4-3 and TRBJ2-2; no firm D call. The CDR3 is 15 amino acids. Per germline, CDR1 LGHNA and CDR2 YSLEER. CDR3 residues: CACSPDVAATGELFF. CDR3 sequence (DNA): TGCGCCTGCAGCCCAGACGTGGCGGCCACCGGGGAGCTGTTTTTT.

V usage is TRBV29-1 and J usage is TRBJ2-7; TRBD2 aligns across 13 bases. This CDR3 spans 13 amino acids. V lost 7 bases to trimming and J lost 6 bases; unmatched junction nucleotides: 6. CDR1 is SQVTM, CDR2 ANQGSEA, per germline. In DNA form, the CDR3 reads TGCAGCGCGAGACTAGCGGGAGGTCCCGAGCAGTACTTC. Translating it yields CSARLAGGPEQYF.

This clonotype was counted many times. The chain has TRBV7-9 and TRBJ2-7; weak D call: TRBD1 (7 bases). Looked up from germline, CDR1 is SEHNR and CDR2 is FQNEAQ (reference sequence). With 1 base removed from V and 6 bases from J, the gap between germline ends came to 16 bases. The CDR3 has 15 amino acids. CDR3 DNA sequence: TGTGCCAGCAGCTTAGATTGGAGGGACAGAGGCGAGCAGTACTTC. It translates to CASSLDWRDRGEQYF. The whole variable domain, filled in from reference TRBV7-9 and TRBJ2-7, reads DTGVSQNPRHKITKRGQNVTFRCDPISEHNRLYWYRQTLGQGPEFLTYFQNEAQLEKSRLLSDRFSAERPKGSFSTLEIQRTEQGDSAMYLCASSLDWRDRGEQYFGPGTRLTVT.

This clonotype was detected only a few times. The genes are TRBV12-3 or TRBV12-4 and TRBJ2-3; TRBD2 is a possible D gene (5 bases). Trimming pared 6 bases from V and 5 bases from J, leaving 12 bases between. This CDR3 spans 13 amino acids. This CDR3 reads CASSTAGLDTQYF. The CDR3 nucleotides are TGTGCCAGCAGCACGGCGGGCCTAGATACGCAGTATTTT.

This clonotype was recorded many times. The V gene is TRBV12-3 or TRBV12-4, the J gene TRBJ2-3; 9 bases agree with TRBD1. J gave up 1 base and V 5 bases, and 4 bases lay outside the gene matches. The CDR3 contains 15 residues. CDR3 in amino acids: CASSRTGAGTDTQYF. As DNA, the CDR3 is TGTGCCAGCAGTAGGACAGGGGCCGGCACAGATACGCAGTATTTT.

The chain has TRBV27 and TRBJ2-2; no firm D call. Germline V lookup: CDR1 MNHEY, CDR2 SMNVEV (reference sequence). The CDR3 runs to 14 residues. With 3 bases removed from V and 4 bases from J, the gap between germline ends came to 9 bases. The CDR3 loop is CASSFLRSTGELFF. CDR3 DNA sequence: TGTGCCAGCAGTTTCCTTCGTAGCACCGGGGAGCTGTTTTTT.